The rows below give T cell receptor beta chains drawn from one sample of a study of shared clonotypes between healthy human individuals. TCRdb's table, derived via immunoSEQ multiplex PCR, lists solely in-frame clones and lacks some. In the table there are approximately 2,000,000 clones, 80% to 95% of which are singletons. Material: naive CD8+ T cells from PBMCs. These receptors were obtained from a man younger than 35 in good health. Some clones in this sample may be carry-over from other donors' samples. Each CDR3 is given with its conserved first and last residue. The D gene is left open where the match is weak.

TRBD2	TRBJ2-1	TRBV29-1	CSVEGGRANEQFF	TGCAGCGTTGAGGGCGGGAGGGCCAATGAGCAGTTCTTC
-	TRBJ2-1	TRBV20-1	CSARPLGEQFF	TGCAGTGCCAGACCCCTTGGTGAGCAGTTCTTC
-	TRBJ2-7	TRBV19	CASSIWPKNYEQYF	TGTGCCAGTAGTATATGGCCGAAAAACTACGAGCAGTACTTC
TRBD2	TRBJ2-3	TRBV9	CASSTRLAGITDTQYF	TGTGCCAGCAGCACCAGACTAGCGGGAATCACAGATACGCAGTATTTT
-	TRBJ1-1	TRBV12-5	CASGLSGGLGTEAFF	TGTGCTAGTGGTTTGTCCGGTGGCCTCGGGACTGAAGCTTTCTTT
TRBD1	TRBJ1-2	TRBV10-1	CASSESLTGTGFDPVYGYTF	TGCGCCAGCAGTGAGTCTCTCACCGGGACAGGTTTTGACCCAGTCTATGGCTACACCTTC
-	TRBJ1-2	TRBV9	CASSVALQTNYGYTF	TGTGCCAGCAGCGTAGCTCTGCAGACTAACTATGGCTACACCTTC
-	TRBJ1-3	TRBV10-2	CASDPGPFSGNTIYF	TGCGCCAGCGACCCCGGGCCCTTCTCTGGAAACACCATATATTTT
TRBD1	TRBJ2-3	TRBV2	CASSGDPTGATTDTQYF	TGTGCCAGCAGTGGTGATCCCACAGGGGCTACGACAGATACGCAGTATTTT
TRBD1	TRBJ2-7	TRBV7-9	CASSSPRDRGPEQYF	TGTGCCAGCAGCTCGCCACGGGACAGGGGGCCCGAGCAGTACTTC
-	TRBJ1-1	TRBV2	CASKGRLANTEAFF	TGTGCCAGCAAGGGGAGGTTGGCTAACACTGAAGCTTTCTTT
-	TRBJ2-7	TRBV25-1	CASSVGARNEQYF	TGTGCCAGCAGTGTGGGCGCACGTAACGAGCAGTACTTC
-	TRBJ1-1	TRBV28	CASSLYVLGHPNTEAFF	TGTGCCAGCAGTTTATATGTATTGGGCCACCCGAACACTGAAGCTTTCTTT